These T cell receptor beta chains were read from a single sample in a study of long-term antiretroviral therapy in people with HIV. Sequencing used immunoSEQ multiplex PCR; TCRdb keeps in-frame clones, though not all of them. The profile shows more than 25,000 clones, over 85% of them singletons. Sequencing used unsorted PBMCs, obtained 1.8 years after starting antiretroviral therapy. These receptors all come from a woman aged 18-35 years with HIV. Each CDR3 is given without its conserved first and last residue.

J gene,V gene,CDR3 protein
TRBJ1-4,TRBV6-1,AIQPLVPEKLF
TRBJ2-1,TRBV9,ASSVGLAEAGNEQF
TRBJ2-7,TRBV25-1,ASRENLGHQSSYEQY
TRBJ2-5,TRBV25-1,ASSEYTDQETQY
TRBJ2-1,TRBV28,ASSTLGLEQF
TRBJ1-1,TRBV27,ASSVTGLNTEAF
TRBJ1-5,TRBV5-6,ASTRRAGLEQPQH
TRBJ2-3,TRBV6-5,ASSLGTGMPDTQY
TRBJ1-2,TRBV14,ASSQERGYGYT
TRBJ1-2,TRBV14,ASSPPWTGGYGYT
TRBJ2-7,TRBV5-6,ASSHFEGELYEQY
TRBJ2-7,TRBV25-1,ASSETGASVSYEQY
TRBJ1-2,TRBV19,ASSGSANYGYT
TRBJ2-7,TRBV7-9,ASSKRTTYEQY
TRBJ2-1,TRBV11-3,ASSPGLASDNEQF
TRBJ2-5,TRBV7-9,ASSLDGSKETQY
TRBJ2-1,TRBV27,ASSFRGEQF
TRBJ2-2,TRBV28,ASSLTGGPTNTGELF
TRBJ1-2,TRBV5-5,ASSLNPGYGYT
TRBJ1-1,TRBV29-1,SVEDQAMNTEAF
TRBJ2-7,TRBV6-1,ASSGWAQRSEQY
TRBJ1-5,TRBV7-2,ASSLDRRGNQPQH
TRBJ2-1,TRBV5-4,ASRVDSHNEQF
TRBJ2-5,TRBV28,ASSLTPSGETQY
TRBJ2-3,TRBV12-5,ASGLSGIVDTQY
TRBJ1-5,TRBV6-6,AACNPGQPQH
TRBJ2-3,TRBV5-4,ASNDEGEPPADTQY
TRBJ2-3,TRBV11-2,ASCEGTSGLTDTQY
TRBJ2-2,TRBV4-3,ASSGWVNTGELF
TRBJ1-4,TRBV19,ASKGGKATNEKLF
TRBJ1-2,TRBV7-6,ASSPEGAYGYT
TRBJ1-2,TRBV13,ASSLDTTYYGYT
TRBJ1-5,TRBV7-2,ASSSRDRGWYSNQPQH
TRBJ2-5,TRBV7-8,ASSPRQGRGKETQY
TRBJ2-1,TRBV13,ASSFAGSRSYNEQF
TRBJ2-2,TRBV13,ASSDGAWGQGGAGELF
TRBJ1-5,TRBV6-6,ASTGQEGDQPQH
TRBJ2-7,TRBV7-2,ASSPLGGKHH
TRBJ1-1,TRBV9,ASSVEGFTEAF
TRBJ2-1,TRBV5-5,ASSLRVHEQF
TRBJ1-1,TRBV29-1,SVEGYRVHREGDTEAF